This T cell receptor (beta chain) is from a study of T cells after yellow fever vaccination (dated by TCRdb to between 2017 and 2020). In the study overall: Libraries from fractions with low cell numbers were prepared with the SMART-Seq v4 Ultra Low Input RNA kit. To follow T-cell clones before and after both primary and booster YFV17D yellow fever vaccination, bulk TCR alpha and beta repertoires underwent longitudinal sequencing. Two healthy male donors, one aged 18 to 30 and one aged 30 to 39 years, were included in the cohort. Blood was collected at multiple timepoints before and after primary and secondary immunization, and bulk PBMC replicates and cell subsets were isolated. The investigation overall reported the following: Most clones expanded after primary vaccination were re-detected after the booster (around 96% of CD4 and around 88% of CD8), suggesting broad memory maintenance. Because abundant contaminating clonotypes from the bulk population could be contained in FACS-sorted repertoires, computational filtering was required. The secondary T-cell response was weaker than the primary response but faster, peaking on day 5 instead of day 15. The study included only a couple of donors, which limits how far the findings can be generalized. A small share of clonotypes was detected in both CD4 and CD8 compartments, with the overlap likely arising from convergent recombination.

Synthesis of TCR cDNA relied on 5'RACE template switching, a step that introduced a universal primer site along with unique molecular identifiers. Priming for cDNA synthesis came from both the TCR alpha and TCR beta constant segments. Library amplification used two PCR steps, and the second PCR step added sample barcodes and sequencing adapters. Sequencing of libraries was performed on Illumina HiSeq 2500 (2x100 bp) or NovaSeq (2x150 bp). Concerning the study's data processing: MIGEC was used to demultiplex reads and collapse the reads into UMI consensus sequences, and MiXCR was used for V(D)J alignment. Clonotypes responding to the vaccine were identified with edgeR on replicate PBMC samples, with the criteria of FDR below 0.01 and a log2 fold change above 5 up to day 15. Each bulk clonotype received a CD4 or CD8 identity based on whether the sequenced CD4 or CD8 repertoire contained that clonotype at higher abundance. Clones were called with MiXCR by TCRdb after fastp trimmed the public reads at Q25, and only in-frame beta chains were retained. Each entry is one CDR3 protein sequence, shown with its most common DNA and genes. The V and J calls were not made by the authors but by TCRdb's processing. The table for this sample lists over 300,000 distinct CDR3 sequences; around 6.8% of them were counted only once. Of the sample, about a sixth is held by the ten largest clones.

Inclusive of the bounding cysteine and phenylalanine, the CDR3 is 13 residues long. This entry keeps only the CDR3 DNA: 39 bases, framed from base 1. The junction carries 15 bases between V and J, which are trimmed by 3 bases and 10 bases respectively. This clonotype showed up many times. Its recognized antigen is unknown. Qualities for individual bases were not recorded, and no much larger clone is one base off. The intended sense of this specimen's treatment or condition label: live attenuated yellow fever vaccine strain. Two biological replicates of bulk PBMCs were collected at each blood-draw timepoint. A standard Ficoll-Paque protocol was used to isolate PBMCs from peripheral blood. TriZol was used to extract RNA from bulk PBMCs, CD4 and CD8 fractions, and dextramer-positive and dextramer-negative fractions.

The origin of this receptor is a man between 18 and 35 years old who received the YFV17D yellow fever vaccine. Sequenced here: PBMCs, sampled more than 35 days after the first yellow fever vaccination. The chain employs TRBV12-3 or TRBV12-4 and TRBJ2-5; the D gene identity is not certain. The nucleotides read TGTGCCAGCAGTTTTGGGTCTAGGTGGGACCAGTACTTC. This gives the protein CASSFGSRWDQYF.